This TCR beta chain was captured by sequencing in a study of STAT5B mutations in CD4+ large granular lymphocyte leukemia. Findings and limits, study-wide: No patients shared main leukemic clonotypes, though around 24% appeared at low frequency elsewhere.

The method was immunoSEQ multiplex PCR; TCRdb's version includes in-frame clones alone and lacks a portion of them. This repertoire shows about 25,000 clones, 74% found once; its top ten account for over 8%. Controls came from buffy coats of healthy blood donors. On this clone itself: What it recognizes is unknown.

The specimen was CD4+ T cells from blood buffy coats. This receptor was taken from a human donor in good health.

The CDR3 protein is CASGVSVNTEAFF. CDR3 nucleotides: TGTGCCTCCGGGGTGTCGGTGAACACTGAAGCTTTCTTT. The V and J genes are TRBV27 and TRBJ1-1; D gene unclear. Germline V gene sequence: CDR1 MNHEY, CDR2 SMNVEV (reference sequence). Trimming removed 11 bases at V and 0 bases at J, with 13 bases between. The CDR3 loop spans 13 amino acids.